This TCR beta chain derives from a study of beta chain features in type 1 diabetes. The authors reverse transcribed all of the isolated RNA, so sequencing captured expressed TCRB transcripts. Measured with immunoSEQ multiplex PCR; TCRdb has only the in-frame clones, and not every one. This repertoire shows 350,000 or so clones, roughly a fifth found once; its top ten account for 0.044%. This CDR3 has 12 amino acids. Germline V gives CDR1 SEHNR, CDR2 FQNEAQ (reference sequence). Trimming left V 8 bases short and J 5 bases short, with 12 bases between. This clone was seen a handful of times. Sequenced: naive CD4+ T cells from blood. The source of this sequence is a young woman in good health. This chain uses TRBV7-9 with TRBJ1-1; no clear D. The CDR3 coding sequence is TGTGCCAGCCGGGGAGTAGGGACTGAAGCTTTCTTT. Protein: CASRGVGTEAFF.